A selection of T cell receptor beta chains follows, all from one sample in a study of shared clonotypes between healthy human individuals. Sequencing was performed with immunoSEQ multiplex PCR; in TCRdb, only in-frame clones are kept and a portion is missing. Among around 2.1 million clones, about 94% were seen once, and the ten largest hold around 0.13%. The specimen was naive CD4+ T cells sorted from blood. Receptors originate from a man aged 18 to 30 in good health. Each CDR3 is given without its conserved first and last residue. The order of the fields is V gene, CDR3 protein.

V gene: TRBV27
CDR3 protein: ASSFLRHRTGTRTSSYNSPLH

V gene: TRBV10-1
CDR3 protein: ASSDGGSGRLNEQF

V gene: TRBV6-5
CDR3 protein: ASSYSRDRVAGELF

V gene: TRBV4-3
CDR3 protein: ASSQEVTAYGYT

V gene: TRBV6-5
CDR3 protein: ASSSGQLGGNTIY

V gene: TRBV13
CDR3 protein: ASSFWVKSSYNEQF

V gene: TRBV11-2
CDR3 protein: ASSLRTGRQAYNEQF

V gene: TRBV19
CDR3 protein: ASSITTGGIYEQY

V gene: TRBV9
CDR3 protein: ASSQLQTANEQF

V gene: TRBV30
CDR3 protein: AWSVGLAGADTQY

V gene: TRBV6-6
CDR3 protein: ASRPRTGYADEQF

V gene: TRBV28
CDR3 protein: ASNPSGTVGVVYGYT

V gene: TRBV6-5
CDR3 protein: ASSYGGGGNQPQH

V gene: TRBV2
CDR3 protein: ASRGTLFGRNEQF

V gene: TRBV2
CDR3 protein: ASSEGARSGANVLT

V gene: TRBV5-1
CDR3 protein: ASSFLEQETQY

V gene: TRBV5-1
CDR3 protein: ASSLGTGGTQY

V gene: TRBV7-2
CDR3 protein: ASSLVASSQTQY

V gene: TRBV6-1
CDR3 protein: ASSEWTSEAF

V gene: TRBV6-1
CDR3 protein: ASKVGHTKQPQH

V gene: TRBV5-1
CDR3 protein: ASSLSAMNTEAF

V gene: TRBV6-1
CDR3 protein: ASRDRGSQPQH

V gene: TRBV29-1
CDR3 protein: SVEDQRGTEAF

V gene: TRBV28
CDR3 protein: ASMEAGLRKETQY

V gene: TRBV11-2
CDR3 protein: ASSLVRQGQETQY

V gene: TRBV7-9
CDR3 protein: ASSFGGSLAKNIQY

V gene: TRBV30
CDR3 protein: AWNRQGAGEQY

V gene: TRBV11-2
CDR3 protein: ASSPTGVQPQH

V gene: TRBV5-4
CDR3 protein: ASSLDGGHQPQH

V gene: TRBV5-1
CDR3 protein: ASSLRSGPTDTQY

V gene: TRBV4-1
CDR3 protein: ASSTPAGSYNSPLH

V gene: TRBV29-1
CDR3 protein: SVSGASGSVNEQF

V gene: TRBV7-9
CDR3 protein: ASSLAKSSYEQY

V gene: TRBV7-9
CDR3 protein: ASSRRGTGVGRDTQY

V gene: TRBV10-3
CDR3 protein: AAMGGSYEQY

V gene: TRBV28
CDR3 protein: ASSLPGYNSPLH

V gene: TRBV7-9
CDR3 protein: ASSLGRQTYEQY

V gene: TRBV27
CDR3 protein: ASSSPVPGRMSSYEQY

V gene: TRBV19
CDR3 protein: ASSIGEGAIRNQPQH

V gene: TRBV6-5
CDR3 protein: ASNPGQFRETQY

V gene: TRBV9
CDR3 protein: ASNNIGGDQETQY

V gene: TRBV5-1
CDR3 protein: ASSFGSGANGYT

V gene: TRBV2
CDR3 protein: ASGRAGGTGELF

V gene: TRBV5-5
CDR3 protein: ASSPERQGGYGYT

V gene: TRBV6-5
CDR3 protein: ASTQGETQY

V gene: TRBV30
CDR3 protein: AWSDPPAGGVQPQH

V gene: TRBV10-3
CDR3 protein: AIPGPEGYGYT

V gene: TRBV6-1
CDR3 protein: ASQLQTVGTQY

V gene: TRBV9
CDR3 protein: ASSVGASGANVLT

V gene: TRBV13
CDR3 protein: ASSLGTRLSYNEQF

V gene: TRBV5-1
CDR3 protein: ASNAQGHEQY

V gene: TRBV9
CDR3 protein: ASSPEARGNSPLH

V gene: TRBV5-1
CDR3 protein: ASSYRLAGGPDNEQF

V gene: TRBV7-2
CDR3 protein: ASSPRGLAGSTGELF

V gene: TRBV5-1
CDR3 protein: ASSLGSEAF

V gene: TRBV12-2
CDR3 protein: ASRLATVQETQY

V gene: TRBV7-2
CDR3 protein: ASSTTYLGSYEQY